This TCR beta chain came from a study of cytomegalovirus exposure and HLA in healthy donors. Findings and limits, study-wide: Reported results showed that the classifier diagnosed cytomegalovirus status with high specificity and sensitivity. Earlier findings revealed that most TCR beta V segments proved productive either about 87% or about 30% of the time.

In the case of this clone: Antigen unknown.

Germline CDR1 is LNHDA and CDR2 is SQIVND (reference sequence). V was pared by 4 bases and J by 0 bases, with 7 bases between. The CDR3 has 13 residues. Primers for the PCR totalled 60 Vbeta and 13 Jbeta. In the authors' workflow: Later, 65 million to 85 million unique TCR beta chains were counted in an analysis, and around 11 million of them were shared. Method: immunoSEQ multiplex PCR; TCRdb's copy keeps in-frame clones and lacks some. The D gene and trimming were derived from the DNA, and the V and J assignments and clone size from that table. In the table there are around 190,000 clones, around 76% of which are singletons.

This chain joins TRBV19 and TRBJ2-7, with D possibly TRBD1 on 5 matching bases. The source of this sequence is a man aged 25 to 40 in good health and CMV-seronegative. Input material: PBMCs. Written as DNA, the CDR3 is TGTGCCAGTAGTACAGGGTTCTCCTACGAGCAGTACTTC. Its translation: CASSTGFSYEQYF.